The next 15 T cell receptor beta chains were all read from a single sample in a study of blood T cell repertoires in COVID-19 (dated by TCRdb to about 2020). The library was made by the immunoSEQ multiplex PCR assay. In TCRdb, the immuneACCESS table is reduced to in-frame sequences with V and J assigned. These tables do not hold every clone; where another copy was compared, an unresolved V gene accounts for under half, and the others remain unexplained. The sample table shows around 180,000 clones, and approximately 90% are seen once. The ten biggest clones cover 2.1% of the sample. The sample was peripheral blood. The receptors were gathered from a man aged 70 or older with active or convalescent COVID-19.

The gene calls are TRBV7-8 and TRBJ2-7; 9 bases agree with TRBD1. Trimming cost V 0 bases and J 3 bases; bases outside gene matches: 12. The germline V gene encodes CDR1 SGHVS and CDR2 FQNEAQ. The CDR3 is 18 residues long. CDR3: CASSLATSTGGIGYEQYF. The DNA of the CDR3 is TGTGCCAGCAGCTTAGCGACTTCCACAGGGGGCATCGGCTACGAGCAGTACTTC.

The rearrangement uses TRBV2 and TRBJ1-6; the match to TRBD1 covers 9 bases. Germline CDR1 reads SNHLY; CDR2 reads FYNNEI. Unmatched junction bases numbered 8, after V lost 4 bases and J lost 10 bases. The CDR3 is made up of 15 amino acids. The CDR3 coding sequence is TGTGCCAGCAGTGGGGAGGGGACAGGGCGATCACCCCTCCACTTT. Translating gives CASSGEGTGRSPLHF. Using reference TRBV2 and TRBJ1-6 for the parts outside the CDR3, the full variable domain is EPEVTQTPSHQVTQMGQEVILRCVPISNHLYFYWYRQILGQKVEFLVSFYNNEISEKSEIFDDQFSVERPDGSNFTLKIRSTKLEDSAMYFCASSGEGTGRSPLHFGNGTRLTVT.

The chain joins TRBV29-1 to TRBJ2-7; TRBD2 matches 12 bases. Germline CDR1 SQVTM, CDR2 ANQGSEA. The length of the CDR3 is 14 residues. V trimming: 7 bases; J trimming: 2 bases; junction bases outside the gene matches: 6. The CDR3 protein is CSALTSGRPYEQYF. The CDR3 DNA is TGCAGCGCCTTGACTAGCGGGAGACCCTACGAGCAGTACTTC.

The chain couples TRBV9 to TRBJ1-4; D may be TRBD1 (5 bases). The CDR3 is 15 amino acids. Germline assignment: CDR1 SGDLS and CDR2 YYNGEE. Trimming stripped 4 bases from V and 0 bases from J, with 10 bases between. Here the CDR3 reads CASSLGGSTNEKLFF. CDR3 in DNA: TGTGCCAGCAGCCTCGGGGGGTCAACTAATGAAAAACTGTTTTTT.

CDR3: CATMGLAGGSNTGELFF. In DNA form, the CDR3 reads TGTGCCACCATGGGACTAGCGGGGGGGTCGAACACCGGGGAGCTGTTTTTT. The genes are TRBV24-1 and TRBJ2-2, with 16 bases fitting TRBD2. The ends lost 8 bases at V and 0 bases at J; junction bases unmatched: 2. CDR3 length: 17 amino acids. Germline V gene lookup returns CDR1 KGHDR and CDR2 SFDVKD.

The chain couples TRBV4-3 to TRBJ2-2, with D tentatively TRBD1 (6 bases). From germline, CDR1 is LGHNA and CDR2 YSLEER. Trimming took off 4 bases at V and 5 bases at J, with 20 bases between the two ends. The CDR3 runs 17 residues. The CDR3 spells CASSPSSNRAGTGELFF. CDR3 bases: TGCGCCAGCAGCCCCAGCTCTAACAGGGCCGGGACCGGGGAGCTGTTTTTT.

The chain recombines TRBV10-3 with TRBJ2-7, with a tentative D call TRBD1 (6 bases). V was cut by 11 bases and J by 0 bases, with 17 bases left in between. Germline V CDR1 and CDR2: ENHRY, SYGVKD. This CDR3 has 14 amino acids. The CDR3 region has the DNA TGTGCCGTCAACTCCGGGACACCCTCCTACGAGCAGTACTTC. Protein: CAVNSGTPSYEQYF.

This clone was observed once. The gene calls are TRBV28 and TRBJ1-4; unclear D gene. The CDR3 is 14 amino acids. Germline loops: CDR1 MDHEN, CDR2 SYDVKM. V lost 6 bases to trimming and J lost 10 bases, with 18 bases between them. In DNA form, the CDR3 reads TGTGCCAGCAGCTTTTGGACGGAGGTGGGAAAACTGTTTTTT. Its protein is CASSFWTEVGKLFF.

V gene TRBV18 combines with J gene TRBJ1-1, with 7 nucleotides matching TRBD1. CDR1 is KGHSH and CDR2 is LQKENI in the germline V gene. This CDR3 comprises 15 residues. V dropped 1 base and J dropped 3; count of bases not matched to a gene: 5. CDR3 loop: CASSPRRTGHTEAFF. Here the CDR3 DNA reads TGTGCCAGCTCACCACGTAGGACAGGCCACACTGAAGCTTTCTTT.

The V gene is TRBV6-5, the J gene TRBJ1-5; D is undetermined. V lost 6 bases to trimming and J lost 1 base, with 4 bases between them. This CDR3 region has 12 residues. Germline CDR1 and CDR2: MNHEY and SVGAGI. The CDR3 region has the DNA TGTGCCAGCAGCCAAAGCAATCAGCCCCAGCATTTT. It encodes CASSQSNQPQHF.

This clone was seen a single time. In DNA, the CDR3 is TGTGCCAGCAGTCACAGGGGTTTCCACGAGCAGTACTTC. Its protein product is CASSHRGFHEQYF. This chain links TRBV6-5 with TRBJ2-7; 7 nucleotides match TRBD1. Losses at the gene ends were 5 bases for V and 5 bases for J; bases not matched to a gene: 6. Per germline, CDR1 MNHEY and CDR2 SVGAGI. This CDR3 is 13 amino acids long.

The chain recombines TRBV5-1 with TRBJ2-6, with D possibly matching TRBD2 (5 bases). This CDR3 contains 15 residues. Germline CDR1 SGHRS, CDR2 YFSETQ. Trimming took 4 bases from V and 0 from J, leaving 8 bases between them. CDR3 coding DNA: TGCGCCAGCAGCCCGGGATCCTCTGGGGCCAACGTCCTGACTTTC. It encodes CASSPGSSGANVLTF.

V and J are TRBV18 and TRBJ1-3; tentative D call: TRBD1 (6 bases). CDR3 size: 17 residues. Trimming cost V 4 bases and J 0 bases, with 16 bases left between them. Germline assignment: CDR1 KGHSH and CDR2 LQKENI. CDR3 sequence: CASSLLTGSASGNTIYF. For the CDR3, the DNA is TGTGCCAGCTCACTTCTAACAGGGTCCGCCTCTGGAAACACCATATATTTT.

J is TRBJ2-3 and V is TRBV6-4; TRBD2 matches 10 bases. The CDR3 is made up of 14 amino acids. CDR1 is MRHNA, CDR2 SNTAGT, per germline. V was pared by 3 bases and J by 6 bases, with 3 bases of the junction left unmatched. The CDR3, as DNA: TGTGCCAGCAGTGAACTAGCGGGGACTGATACGCAGTATTTT. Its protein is CASSELAGTDTQYF.

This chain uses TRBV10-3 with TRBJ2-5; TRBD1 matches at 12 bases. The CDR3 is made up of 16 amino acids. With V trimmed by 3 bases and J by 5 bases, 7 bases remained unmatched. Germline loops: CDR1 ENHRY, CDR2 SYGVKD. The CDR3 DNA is TGTGCCATCAGTGACCCGGGACAGGGGGCCAGTGAGACCCAGTACTTC. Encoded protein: CAISDPGQGASETQYF.